The clone carrying this TCR beta chain was observed many times. Its specificity is not known. TCRdb fed the 5' RACE reads into MiXCR, producing one record per CDR3 protein. The sample contains around 80,000 distinct CDR3 sequences, 10% of which appear only once. Volunteers from a blood bank in Maryland, USA, made up the healthy controls. Preparation of the unsorted libraries drew on 2 million PBMCs stored at -80 C. This entry belongs to a study of neurological immune-mediated disorders. Broader study findings: Because no CDR3 amino acid sequences were shared across subjects by expanded clones, private repertoires were suggested in all groups.

The CDR3 loop spans 17 amino acids. Looked up from germline, CDR1 is PRHDT and CDR2 is FYEKMQ (reference sequence). Trimming at V came to 2 bases and at J to 8 bases, leaving 17 bases not matched to a gene. The chain uses TRBV13 and TRBJ2-7; 8 bases fit TRBD2. The TCR was taken from a man aged 40-49 years in good health. The sequencing sample was made of PBMCs. The CDR3 sequence: CASSLREAGALFHQQYF. CDR3 in DNA: TGTGCCAGCAGCTTAAGGGAAGCGGGAGCCCTCTTCCATCAGCAGTACTTC.